These 26 T cell receptor beta chains were sequenced from one sample in a study of blood T cell repertoires in COVID-19. Method: immunoSEQ multiplex PCR; TCRdb's copy keeps in-frame clones and lacks some. Among some 220,000 clones, about 80% were seen once, and the ten largest hold approximately 1.3%. The sequencing sample was made of PBMCs or T cells enriched from blood (not recorded which). The receptors were sampled from a woman in her thirties or forties with acute COVID-19.

The V gene is TRBV27, the J gene TRBJ1-1, with D tentatively TRBD1 (5 bases). Germline lookup yields CDR1 MNHEY and CDR2 SMNVEV (reference sequence). CDR3 length equals 13 residues. The V gene lost 6 bases and the J gene lost 4 bases, with 12 bases spanning the gap. The CDR3 DNA reads as TGTGCCAGCAGCCTAGACAGACTCACTGAAGCTTTCTTT. Translating gives CASSLDRLTEAFF.

V is TRBV19 and J is TRBJ1-5, with D possibly TRBD1 on 5 matching bases. The CDR3 has 18 residues. CDR1 LNHDA and CDR2 SQIVND come from the germline V gene (reference sequence). V gave up 1 base and J gave up 7 bases, with 23 bases separating them. This CDR3 is CASSIGYRQGWVEQPQHF. For the CDR3, the DNA is TGTGCCAGTAGTATAGGTTATCGGCAGGGCTGGGTGGAGCAGCCCCAGCATTTT.

The chain employs TRBV2 and TRBJ1-5; 8 nucleotides align to TRBD1. This CDR3 contains 15 residues. V trimming: 6 bases; J trimming: 0 bases; junction bases outside the gene matches: 4. In germline, CDR1 is SNHLY, CDR2 FYNNEI. CDR3 sequence reads: CASRVDRGSNQPQHF. Here the CDR3 DNA reads TGTGCCAGCAGAGTTGACAGGGGTAGCAATCAGCCCCAGCATTTT.

V is TRBV19 and J is TRBJ2-3; D is possibly TRBD2 (6 bases). The CDR3 is made up of 15 amino acids. CDR1 is LNHDA, CDR2 SQIVND, per germline (reference sequence). Trimming cost V 5 bases and J 0 bases, with 12 bases left between them. CDR3 sequence (DNA): TGTGCCAGTAGTGGGTTAAGCGGGAGCACAGATACGCAGTATTTT. Its translation: CASSGLSGSTDTQYF.

The chain has TRBV7-9 and TRBJ2-1; 16 bases align to TRBD2. V was pared by 2 bases and J by 8 bases, with 3 bases of the junction left unmatched. The germline V gene encodes CDR1 SEHNR and CDR2 FQNEAQ (reference sequence). The CDR3 runs to 16 residues. The CDR3 DNA reads as TGTGCCAGCAGCTTAAGAGGGACTAGCGGGGGGGATGAGCAGTTCTTC. Its protein is CASSLRGTSGGDEQFF.

J is TRBJ1-5 and V is TRBV27; D ambiguous. Trimming took 5 bases from V and 7 from J, leaving 12 bases between them. This CDR3 comprises 13 residues. Germline CDR1 MNHEY, CDR2 SMNVEV (reference sequence). The CDR3 reads CASSPWSGQPQHF. The CDR3 nucleotides are TGTGCCAGCAGTCCCTGGTCCGGGCAGCCCCAGCATTTT.

V is TRBV2 and J is TRBJ2-3; TRBD2 might be the D (6 bases). The CDR3 runs 16 residues. V lost 3 bases and J lost 1, with 14 bases in between. Germline CDR1 reads SNHLY; CDR2 reads FYNNEI. The CDR3 sequence: CASSDRGGGGTDTQYF. The CDR3 DNA is TGTGCCAGCAGTGATAGGGGTGGCGGGGGCACAGATACGCAGTATTTT.

The CDR3 sequence: CASSMGGTGATNEKLFF. The CDR3 bases are TGCGCCAGCAGCATGGGGGGTACAGGAGCAACTAATGAAAAACTGTTTTTT. The rearrangement links TRBV5-1 to TRBJ1-4, with D possibly being TRBD1 (5 bases). Germline V lookup: CDR1 SGHRS, CDR2 YFSETQ. The CDR3 is 17 amino acids. Trimming shortened V by 4 bases and J by 0 bases, and 16 bases separated the two germline ends.

This rearrangement joins TRBV7-9 to TRBJ2-5, with D possibly being TRBD1 (6 bases). The germline gives CDR1 SEHNR, CDR2 FQNEAQ (reference sequence). V dropped 4 bases and J dropped 5 bases, with 14 bases sitting between them. This CDR3 is 14 amino acids long. CDR3 bases: TGTGCCAGCAGCTCACCAGGGGTCCGGGAGACCCAGTACTTC. This sequence encodes CASSSPGVRETQYF.

The V and J genes are TRBV5-1 and TRBJ1-6, with D maybe TRBD1 (6 bases). In germline, CDR1 is SGHRS, CDR2 YFSETQ. V shed 3 bases and J shed 8 bases, with 12 bases lying between them. CDR3 size: 14 residues. The CDR3 coding sequence is TGCGCCAGCAGCTCCAGCACAGGGTATTCACCCCTCCACTTT. Translating it yields CASSSSTGYSPLHF.

This chain uses TRBV18 with TRBJ2-7; D unresolved. The ends were cut back, 3 bases at V and 6 bases at J, with 9 bases in the middle. Germline V gives CDR1 KGHSH, CDR2 LQKENI. The CDR3 length is 12 residues. The CDR3 sequence is CASSPSTREQYF. CDR3 sequence (DNA): TGTGCCAGCTCACCGAGCACGCGCGAGCAGTACTTC.

This chain joins TRBV6-2 or TRBV6-3 and TRBJ2-5; a possible D gene is TRBD1 (5 bases). V shed 5 bases and J shed 3 bases, with 7 bases lying between them. In germline, CDR1 is MNHEY, CDR2 SVGEGT. The length of the CDR3 is 12 residues. The CDR3 bases are TGTGCCAGCAGTGCGACAGAAGAGACCCAGTACTTC. It codes for CASSATEETQYF.

This clone turned up a few times. The chain recombines TRBV5-6 with TRBJ2-7; 9 nucleotides agree with TRBD1. This CDR3 is built from 14 residues. CDR1 SGHDT and CDR2 YYEEEE come from the germline V gene. The J segment lost 3 bases and the V segment lost 4 bases, leaving 5 bases of the junction unmatched. The CDR3 DNA is TGTGCCAGCAGCCTCCCGGGACAGGGCTACGAGCAGTACTTC. It is translated as CASSLPGQGYEQYF.

The V gene is TRBV4-3, the J gene TRBJ1-6; tentatively, D is TRBD1 (6 bases). Germline V gene data show CDR1 as LGHNA and CDR2 as YSLEER. V was pared by 8 bases and J by 11 bases, with 22 bases between. CDR3 length: 15 amino acids. As DNA, the CDR3 is TGCGCCAGCGGTCCCGGGACACCGCACTCAGCACCCCTCCACTTT. Translating it yields CASGPGTPHSAPLHF.

The V gene is TRBV24-1, the J gene TRBJ2-3, with a tentative D call TRBD2 (6 bases). V lost 10 bases and J 4 bases, leaving 17 bases between the germline ends. This CDR3 is 14 amino acids long. Germline V gene sequence: CDR1 KGHDR, CDR2 SFDVKD. The CDR3 is CATEGSWDPDTQYF. The CDR3 region has the DNA TGTGCCACGGAGGGGAGCTGGGATCCAGATACGCAGTATTTT.

This chain uses TRBV27 with TRBJ1-1; the D is unclear. The CDR3 is made up of 8 amino acids. Germline-derived CDR1 and CDR2 are MNHEY and SMNVEV (reference sequence). Between the trimmed V and J ends, which lost 10 bases and 11 bases, there was a span of 8 bases. This CDR3 reads CATSSAFF. The CDR3 coding sequence is TGTGCCACGTCCTCTGCTTTCTTT.

The chain employs TRBV29-1 and TRBJ2-5; a weak D match, TRBD1 (8 bases). This CDR3 region has 16 residues. Per the germline V gene, CDR1 is SQVTM and CDR2 is ANQGSEA. V was cut by 7 bases and J by 5 bases, with 26 bases left in between. The CDR3 DNA is TGCAGCGCCACGTCACAGGGGGGGAATTTCGGGGAGACCCAGTACTTC. Translation gives CSATSQGGNFGETQYF.

CDR3 loop: CASSDPTTSYNEQFF. Written as DNA, the CDR3 is TGTGCCAGCAGTGACCCCACTACTAGCTACAATGAGCAGTTCTTC. This chain uses TRBV2 with TRBJ2-1, with D possibly TRBD2 on 5 matching bases. This CDR3 region has 15 residues. The V gene lost 3 bases and the J gene lost 3 bases, with 12 bases spanning the gap. Germline V CDR1 and CDR2: SNHLY, FYNNEI.

This chain links TRBV4-3 with TRBJ2-1, with 11 nucleotides matching TRBD1. Unmatched junction bases numbered 9, after V lost 8 bases and J lost 9 bases. Germline assignment: CDR1 LGHNA and CDR2 YSLEER. This CDR3 is 14 amino acids long. The CDR3 DNA sequence: TGCGCCAGCGTCCGGGACAGGGGGACAGGTGAGCAGTTCTTC. It codes for CASVRDRGTGEQFF.

The chain uses TRBV9 and TRBJ2-2; D is unresolved. The CDR3 runs 15 residues. Trimming cost V 0 bases and J 0 bases, with 6 bases left between them. Germline V gene data show CDR1 as SGDLS and CDR2 as YYNGEE. This CDR3 is CASSVGRANTGELFF. The CDR3 DNA is TGTGCCAGCAGCGTAGGTCGGGCGAACACCGGGGAGCTGTTTTTT.

The rearrangement uses TRBV25-1 and TRBJ1-5, with D tentatively TRBD1 (5 bases). V was clipped by 4 bases and J by 0 bases, with 10 bases between them. Germline V gene lookup returns CDR1 MGHDK and CDR2 SYGVNS. The length of the CDR3 is 15 residues. The CDR3 is CASSGRDYSNQPQHF. The DNA of the CDR3 is TGTGCCAGCAGTGGCAGGGACTATAGCAATCAGCCCCAGCATTTT. Full variable domain (missing parts from reference TRBV25-1 and TRBJ1-5): EADIYQTPRYLVIGTGKKITLECSQTMGHDKMYWYQQDPGMELHLIHYSYGVNSTEKGDLSSESTVSRIRTEHFPLTLESARPSHTSQYLCASSGRDYSNQPQHFGDGTRLSIL.

V usage is TRBV5-1 and J usage is TRBJ2-1; TRBD2 matches at 9 bases. The CDR3 spans 15 residues. Germline CDR1 and CDR2: SGHRS and YFSETQ. V was pared by 4 bases and J by 5 bases, with 7 bases of the junction left unmatched. CDR3 region: CASSTAGGSNNEQFF. CDR3 sequence (DNA): TGCGCCAGCAGCACCGCGGGAGGGAGTAACAATGAGCAGTTCTTC.

This clone was picked up a small number of times. This sequence joins TRBV2 and TRBJ1-4; the D gene is possibly TRBD1 (5 bases). Germline V CDR1 and CDR2: SNHLY, FYNNEI. The length of the CDR3 is 15 residues. V lost 4 bases, J lost 7 bases, and 16 bases lay in between. The CDR3 loop is CASSVWEGHGEKLFF. The DNA of the CDR3 is TGTGCCAGCAGTGTCTGGGAGGGGCATGGTGAAAAACTGTTTTTT.

V gene TRBV7-9 combines with J gene TRBJ2-7, with 10 positions matching TRBD1. Germline-derived CDR1 and CDR2 are SEHNR and FQNEAQ (reference sequence). This CDR3 comprises 14 residues. Trimming removed 6 bases from V and 2 bases from J; junction bases left unmatched: 4. DNA for the CDR3: TGTGCCAGCAGTCGACAGGGGGCTACCTACGAGCAGTACTTC. This translates into CASSRQGATYEQYF.

The rearrangement links TRBV4-1 to TRBJ2-7; 7 bases are a match to TRBD2. Germline CDR1 and CDR2: MGHRA and YSYEKL. V gave up 2 bases and J gave up 6 bases; unmatched junction bases: 28. This CDR3 is built from 21 residues. This chain's CDR3 is CASSQRNPTPGLPDLKAEQYF. CDR3 nucleotide sequence: TGCGCCAGCAGCCAAAGAAACCCCACACCGGGACTACCGGACCTAAAGGCCGAGCAGTACTTC.

V and J are TRBV28 and TRBJ2-5; unclear D gene. Per the germline V gene, CDR1 is MDHEN and CDR2 is SYDVKM. The CDR3 has 12 residues. V lost 3 bases to trimming and J lost 3 bases, with 5 bases between them. CDR3 coding DNA: TGTGCCAGCAGTTTGCGGAAAGAGACCCAGTACTTC. It codes for CASSLRKETQYF.